This T cell receptor (beta chain) was obtained from a study of blood T cell repertoires in COVID-19. Study summary: The origin of the acute and convalescent COVID-19 samples was the United States, Italy and Spain. PBMCs, B-cell-depleted T cells, or T cells provided the cDNA or gDNA that made up the material.

This clone has a handful of counts. Per the authors' pipeline: Amplification of reference gene primers provided the estimated nucleated cell counts. Sequenced by immunoSEQ multiplex PCR; TCRdb stores in-frame clones only, minus some. V and J calls and clone size follow that table, whereas D and trimming were derived from the DNA. The sample comprises about 90,000 clones, around 93% of which are singletons, and about 1.8% rests with the top ten. The CDR3 has 15 amino acids. V lost 3 bases, J lost 1 base, and 3 bases stayed unmatched. CDR1 is SGHTA, CDR2 FQGNSA, per germline. V and J are TRBV7-2 and TRBJ2-7, with 10 bases fitting TRBD2. Sequencing was carried out using peripheral blood. The clonotype comes from a human donor with active COVID-19. The donor label of this sample is uncertain. The CDR3 spells CASSFSGGGSYEQYF. In DNA, the CDR3 is TGTGCCAGCAGCTTCAGCGGGGGGGGTTCCTACGAGCAGTACTTC.